What follows are 25 T cell receptor beta chains derived from one specimen sequenced in a study of blood T cell repertoires in COVID-19. Sequenced by immunoSEQ multiplex PCR; TCRdb stores in-frame clones only, minus some. This repertoire shows around 300,000 clones, about 91% found once; its top ten account for approximately 1.6%. The sample was peripheral blood. These receptors all come from a woman in her 30s with COVID-19, enrolled during active disease.

The chain couples TRBV4-1 to TRBJ2-2, with 11 positions matching TRBD2. CDR3 length: 21 residues. Germline V gene lookup returns CDR1 MGHRA and CDR2 YSYEKL. V shed 1 base and J 1 base; nucleotides not matched to a gene: 14. The CDR3 bases are TGCGCCAGCAGCCAAGGAGGCACTAGCGGGGGAAAAAACCGGAACACCGGGGAGCTGTTTTTT. It yields the protein CASSQGGTSGGKNRNTGELFF.

The V call is TRBV15, the J call TRBJ2-1; 14 nucleotides agree with TRBD2. This CDR3 has 15 amino acids. V shed 5 bases, J shed 7 bases, and the junction held 4 bases outside the gene matches. Germline V gene data show CDR1 as LNHNV and CDR2 as YYDKDF (reference sequence). Written as DNA, the CDR3 is TGTGCCACCAGCCCAGGGACTAGCGGGGGAAATGAGCAGTTCTTC. Its protein is CATSPGTSGGNEQFF.

The V gene is TRBV4-1, the J gene TRBJ1-2; D might be TRBD1 (6 bases). CDR3 length equals 14 residues. Trimming took off 4 bases at V and 6 bases at J, with 15 bases between the two ends. The germline gives CDR1 MGHRA, CDR2 YSYEKL. DNA for the CDR3: TGCGCCAGCAGCCCACTAGGGGGAGGGCATGGCTACACCTTC. It codes for CASSPLGGGHGYTF.

This sequence joins TRBV27 and TRBJ1-2; 8 positions match TRBD1. The trim removed 7 bases at V and 8 bases at J, leaving 21 bases unmatched. This CDR3 has 17 amino acids. Per the germline V gene, CDR1 is MNHEY and CDR2 is SMNVEV (reference sequence). CDR3 amino acids: CASKPWARRQGITGYTF. CDR3 sequence (DNA): TGTGCCAGCAAGCCATGGGCCCGGAGACAGGGGATCACGGGCTACACCTTC.

The chain combines TRBV7-9 with TRBJ2-2; D call uncertain. The CDR3 is 13 residues long. Germline loops: CDR1 SEHNR, CDR2 FQNEAQ (reference sequence). V was clipped by 4 bases and J by 2 bases, with 5 bases between them. CDR3 sequence reads: CASSSFNTGELFF. The CDR3, as DNA: TGTGCCAGCAGCTCTTTTAACACCGGGGAGCTGTTTTTT.

This rearrangement joins TRBV9 to TRBJ1-2; D uncertain. Germline V gives CDR1 SGDLS, CDR2 YYNGEE. V lost 4 bases to trimming and J lost 2 bases, with 9 bases between them. The CDR3 extends over 13 amino acids. The CDR3 sequence: CASSIQINYGYTF. The CDR3 nucleotides are TGTGCCAGCAGCATACAGATAAACTATGGCTACACCTTC.

The chain is built from TRBV29-1 and TRBJ2-5; D is perhaps TRBD1 (6 bases). V shed 4 bases and J shed 5 bases, with 17 bases lying between them. The CDR3 runs 14 residues. CDR1 and CDR2 from the germline V gene are SQVTM and ANQGSEA. The DNA of the CDR3 is TGCAGCGTTGCGAGGGACATTGGATGGGAGACCCAGTACTTC. This gives the protein CSVARDIGWETQYF. Full variable domain (remainder filled in from reference TRBV29-1 and TRBJ2-5): SAVISQKPSRDICQRGTSLTIQCQVDSQVTMMFWYRQQPGQSLTLIATANQGSEATYESGFVIDKFPISRPNLTFSTLTVSNMSPEDSSIYLCSVARDIGWETQYFGPGTRLLVL.

This chain links TRBV4-1 with TRBJ2-3; TRBD1 agrees at 9 bases. The CDR3 length is 14 residues. Germline V gene sequence: CDR1 MGHRA, CDR2 YSYEKL. V shed 8 bases, J shed 6 bases, and the junction held 9 bases outside the gene matches. The CDR3 nucleotides read TGCGCCAGCGGCCGGGACAGGGCCCCCGATACGCAGTATTTT. This gives the protein CASGRDRAPDTQYF.

The V call is TRBV2, the J call TRBJ2-3; 9 bases fit TRBD1. The CDR3 is made up of 15 amino acids. Unmatched junction bases numbered 8, after V lost 5 bases and J lost 5 bases. Germline V lookup: CDR1 SNHLY, CDR2 FYNNEI. CDR3 bases: TGTGCCAGCAGTCCCGGACAGGGGTTATTAGATACGCAGTATTTT. Protein product: CASSPGQGLLDTQYF.

The genes are TRBV7-9 and TRBJ2-3; D is possibly TRBD1 (6 bases). This CDR3 contains 13 residues. CDR1 is SEHNR, CDR2 FQNEAQ, per germline (reference sequence). Trimming shortened V by 3 bases and J by 4 bases, and 8 bases separated the two germline ends. As DNA, the CDR3 is TGTGCCAGCAGCTTGAACAGGGCAGATACGCAGTATTTT. It translates to CASSLNRADTQYF.

This rearrangement joins TRBV5-1 to TRBJ1-3; possible D gene TRBD1, 6 bases. Trimming cost V 5 bases and J 0 bases, with 15 bases left between them. This CDR3 has 16 amino acids. The germline CDR1 and CDR2 sequences are SGHRS and YFSETQ. CDR3 in DNA: TGCGCCAGCAGTTCAGCAGGGGTCCGCTCTGGAAACACCATATATTTT. Protein product: CASSSAGVRSGNTIYF.

This clone was counted between two and nine times. V is TRBV5-6 and J is TRBJ2-1; 13 nucleotides align to TRBD2. This CDR3 is 15 amino acids long. Looked up from germline, CDR1 is SGHDT and CDR2 is YYEEEE. Trimming at V came to 2 bases and at J to 6 bases, leaving 2 bases not matched to a gene. The chain's CDR3 is CASSFGLAGVNEQFF. The CDR3 DNA reads TGTGCCAGCAGCTTCGGACTAGCGGGGGTCAATGAGCAGTTCTTC.

The chain combines TRBV11-3 with TRBJ2-7; D might be TRBD1 (6 bases). Trimming shortened V by 6 bases and J by 0 bases, and 12 bases separated the two germline ends. CDR1 and CDR2 (germline): SGHNT, YENEEA. The CDR3 is 14 amino acids. CDR3 bases: TGTGCCAGCAGTTCTCGGGACATCTCCTACGAGCAGTACTTC. Translating it yields CASSSRDISYEQYF.

The chain uses TRBV6-5 and TRBJ2-7; 9 positions agree with TRBD1. Germline assignment: CDR1 MNHEY and CDR2 SVGAGI. V trimming: 4 bases; J trimming: 3 bases; junction bases outside the gene matches: 7. This CDR3 has 15 residues. Written as DNA, the CDR3 is TGTGCCAGCAGTTTACAGGGGGCGATGGTCTACGAGCAGTACTTC. It specifies CASSLQGAMVYEQYF.

This clone was detected once. The V gene is TRBV18, the J gene TRBJ1-5; possible D gene TRBD1, 6 bases. Germline-derived CDR1 and CDR2 are KGHSH and LQKENI. Deletions cut 3 bases from V and 4 bases from J, with 10 bases between. The CDR3 is 14 residues long. The CDR3: CASSPNGQNQPQHF. The DNA for the CDR3 is TGTGCCAGCTCACCGAACGGACAGAATCAGCCCCAGCATTTT.

This clone was recorded only once. The chain combines TRBV27 with TRBJ1-1, with 10 nucleotides matching TRBD1. The V gene end was trimmed by 10 bases and the J gene end by 1 base; junction bases not matched to a gene: 3. Germline loops: CDR1 MNHEY, CDR2 SMNVEV (reference sequence). The CDR3 covers 13 residues. CDR3 protein: CATWDRGNTEAFF. CDR3 DNA sequence: TGTGCCACCTGGGACAGGGGGAACACTGAAGCTTTCTTT.

This clone was seen once. The rearrangement links TRBV5-4 to TRBJ2-3; TRBD2 aligns across 11 bases. The CDR3 is made up of 16 amino acids. The V gene end was trimmed by 3 bases and the J gene end by 2 bases; junction bases not matched to a gene: 5. Per germline, CDR1 SGHNT and CDR2 YYREEE (reference sequence). DNA of the CDR3: TGTGCCAGCAGCTACCGACTAGCGGGGAACACAGATACGCAGTATTTT. Its translation: CASSYRLAGNTDTQYF.

The rearrangement links TRBV7-9 to TRBJ1-4; D is ambiguous. The germline CDR1 and CDR2 sequences are SEHNR and FQNEAQ (reference sequence). The germline V and J ends were trimmed by 5 bases and 6 bases, with 10 bases remaining between them. This CDR3 has 13 amino acids. CDR3 loop: CASSDTLYEKLFF. CDR3 coding DNA: TGTGCCAGCAGCGACACCCTGTATGAAAAACTGTTTTTT.

This chain connects TRBV9 to TRBJ2-7; 8 bases match TRBD2. V was clipped by 0 bases and J by 5 bases; unmatched bases: 10. This CDR3 is built from 16 residues. Germline V gene lookup returns CDR1 SGDLS and CDR2 YYNGEE. The CDR3 region is CASSVASASGSHEQYF. The CDR3, as DNA: TGTGCCAGCAGCGTAGCTTCGGCTAGCGGGTCCCACGAGCAGTACTTC.

V usage is TRBV6-6 and J usage is TRBJ1-2; the D is unclear. The CDR3 sequence is 11 residues long. Germline V gene data show CDR1 as MNHNY and CDR2 as SVGAGI (reference sequence). V shed 0 bases and J shed 7 bases, with 3 bases lying between them. The CDR3 loop is CASSYSSGYTF. CDR3 nucleotides: TGTGCCAGCAGTTACTCGAGTGGCTACACCTTC.

CDR3 DNA: TGTGCCAGCAGCTCTGTGGGGAGCTCCTATAATTCACCCCTCCACTTT. Its translation is CASSSVGSSYNSPLHF. V usage is TRBV5-6 and J usage is TRBJ1-6; D uncertain. CDR3 length: 16 amino acids. Germline V lookup: CDR1 SGHDT, CDR2 YYEEEE. V was shortened by 3 bases and J by 0 bases, with 10 bases between the two germline ends. Combining the CDR3 with reference TRBV5-6 and TRBJ1-6 gives the whole variable domain DAGVTQSPTHLIKTRGQQVTLRCSPKSGHDTVSWYQQALGQGPQFIFQYYEEEERQRGNFPDRFSGHQFPNYSSELNVNALLLGDSALYLCASSSVGSSYNSPLHFGNGTRLTVT.

This clone was recorded only once. The rearrangement links TRBV4-1 to TRBJ2-5; 11 bases are a match to TRBD2. The CDR3 is 18 amino acids. The germline gives CDR1 MGHRA, CDR2 YSYEKL. The ends lost 0 bases at V and 0 bases at J; junction bases unmatched: 6. The CDR3 nucleotides are TGCGCCAGCAGCCAAGAAGCTATAGCGGGGGGGTACCAAGAGACCCAGTACTTC. It is translated as CASSQEAIAGGYQETQYF.

The chain recombines TRBV5-5 with TRBJ1-6; D is unclear. This CDR3 comprises 15 residues. V dropped 1 base and J dropped 0 bases, with 5 bases sitting between them. CDR1 is SGHKS and CDR2 is YYEKEE in the germline V gene (reference sequence). The CDR3 reads CASSLTVSYNSPLHF. The CDR3 bases are TGTGCCAGCAGCTTGACAGTCTCCTATAATTCACCCCTCCACTTT.

The chain links TRBV5-5 to TRBJ1-4, with TRBD1 as a possible D gene (6 bases). Per germline, CDR1 SGHKS and CDR2 YYEKEE (reference sequence). The CDR3 totals 16 residues. The V end lost 1 base, the J end lost 4 bases, and 14 bases lay between the germline ends. The CDR3, as DNA: TGTGCCAGCAGCTTGCGAGGGACACAGATTAATGAAAAACTGTTTTTT. It encodes CASSLRGTQINEKLFF.

The V gene is TRBV19, the J gene TRBJ2-1, with 9 bases identical to TRBD1. The V gene's germline CDR1 is LNHDA and CDR2 SQIVND (reference sequence). Unmatched junction bases numbered 8, after V lost 4 bases and J lost 7 bases. The CDR3 is 15 residues long. The CDR3 region is CASSRGGQGQNEQFF. CDR3 in DNA: TGTGCCAGTAGTAGGGGGGGACAGGGTCAGAATGAGCAGTTCTTC.